This TCR beta chain was captured in a study of molecular identifiers for immune sequencing clone quantification listed by TCRdb under 2018. The study in broad terms: For a replicate experiment, RNA from around 20,000 or 100,000 naive CD8 T cells was divided into five aliquots, of which four were sequenced. This methods study benchmarked molecular-identifier clustering-based TCR repertoire sequencing (MIDCIRS) and TCR RNA copy counting, using CD8 T cells to do so.

Libraries came from PCR. Data came from an Illumina HiSeq 4000. Bulk TCR libraries were prepared as previously described, using TCR primers listed in Table S5. Purification of total RNA was performed with the Qiagen AllPrep DNA/RNA kit. Reads from multiple sequencing runs of the same library were pooled before analysis. Processing in the source paper ran as follows. Only reads with exact TCR constant sequence were kept, trimmed to 150 nt, and grouped by their 12-nt molecular barcodes. Reads within each barcode group were sub-clustered using a 15% Levenshtein threshold, and quality-weighted consensus sequences were constructed for each RNA molecule. Non-functional sequences were filtered out, along with any lower-count sequence sitting one edit away from another sequence. Based on a fit of two negative binomial distributions, barcode sub-clusters having less than 20% of the maximum read count were discarded. TCRdb reprocessed the public reads (quality trimming at Q25 with fastp, clone calling with MiXCR) and kept in-frame beta chains. Rows with one shared CDR3 protein collapse into an entry with the most common genes and DNA. The V and J calls were determined by TCRdb, not by the authors. The sample table contains 55,000 to 75,000 distinct CDR3 sequences; only one count was recorded for around 20% of them. Of the sample, roughly 1.6% is held by the ten largest clones.

The germline V gene specifies ENHRY as CDR1 and SYGVKD as CDR2. Its CDR3 holds 12 amino acids, cysteine through phenylalanine. Only the CDR3 part of the read is kept: 36 bases, read in frame from the first base. Germline trimming: 10 bases from V, 6 bases from J; junction bases outside gene matches: 7. Points the paper makes about the study in general: In CMV-specific effector cells, clones with more than 20 RNA copies accounted for over 97% of molecules, whereas in naive cells such clones accounted for under 1%. Spiked-in Jurkat TCR RNA equivalent to a single cell was reported to be detectable even among one million naive CD8 T cells. Modeling estimated 3 to 3.5 recovered TCR RNA copies per cell, compared with about ten by digital PCR, which implies roughly 30% capture efficiency. When barcode sub-clustering was left out, chimeric consensus sequences inflated TCR diversity, with chimeras reaching as high as 47%. The sizes of highly expanded clones could end up underestimated when identical TCR molecules share a barcode. Spiked-in Jurkat TCR RNA (approximately 10 copies' worth), which is not part of the donor repertoire, was contained in the naive libraries.

Libraries of naive CD8 T cells were built from anywhere between about 18,000 and 1,000,000 sorted cells, with 10%, 30% or 50% of the purified RNA used. Naive CD8 T cells were FACS-sorted as CD8+CD4-CCR7+CD45RA+ on a BD FACSAria II into RLT Plus buffer. Detection sensitivity was tested by spiking Jurkat RNA equal to about 10 TCR copies' worth into samples containing roughly 19,000-1,000,000 naive CD8 T cells. Enrichment of CD8 T cells was done with RosetteSep CD8+ T Cell Enrichment Cocktail plus Ficoll-Paque, and ACK red cell lysis came afterward. This clonotype was picked up a small number of times. Its antigen has not been determined. Possible read error: a much larger clone is one base away.

The specimen was naive CD8+ T cells from blood, with Jurkat cell RNA spiked in. The sample's cell subset or site label is to be understood as: FACS-sorted CD8+CD4-CCR7+CD45RA+ naive T cells. This receptor was obtained from a human donor in good health. Some libraries in this study had Jurkat cell RNA spiked in. The sequence links TRBV10-3 to TRBJ1-2, with 8 central nucleotides matching TRBD1. The DNA sequence follows: TGTGCCAGTACCAGGACAGGGAATGGCTACACCTTC. The translation is CASTRTGNGYTF.